The rows below give T cell receptor beta chains drawn from one sample of a study of blood T cell repertoires in COVID-19. TCRdb's copy holds only in-frame clones and misses some; the assay was immunoSEQ multiplex PCR. This sample has 70,000 to 75,000 clones; 65% to 85% occur once, and the top ten carry 1.8%. The sequenced sample consisted of peripheral blood. These receptors came from a woman aged 55-75 years with acute or convalescent COVID-19. The CDR3 runs from the conserved cysteine through the conserved F or W. The D gene is left open where the match is weak. Not all rows give a size; the values are once, few, many and, for expanded clones, a class.

size: once
D: .
J: TRBJ1-4
V: TRBV11-2
DNA: TGTGCCAGCAGCCGTTCCCGGGGGGAAAAACTGTTTTTT
CDR3: CASSRSRGEKLFF

size: .
D: .
J: TRBJ2-3
V: TRBV11-2
DNA: TGTGCCAGCAGCCCAGGGGTGTATACGCAGTATTTT
CDR3: CASSPGVYTQYF

size: .
D: TRBD1
J: TRBJ1-5
V: TRBV2
DNA: TGTGCCAGCAGCCCGATCGGGACAGGGAATCAGCCCCAGCATTTT
CDR3: CASSPIGTGNQPQHF

size: .
D: TRBD1
J: TRBJ1-6
V: TRBV5-6
DNA: TGTGCCAGCAGCAAAGGACAGGGGAATTATAATTCACCCCTCCACTTT
CDR3: CASSKGQGNYNSPLHF

size: .
D: .
J: TRBJ2-2
V: TRBV24-1
DNA: TGTGCCACCAGTGAGACCACACTCCGACTTAACACCGGGGAGCTGTTTTTT
CDR3: CATSETTLRLNTGELFF

size: .
D: .
J: TRBJ2-5
V: TRBV3-1/TRBV3-2
DNA: TGTGCCAGCAGCCCAGGGAGGCGCGTGACCCAGTACTTC
CDR3: CASSPGRRVTQYF

size: .
D: TRBD1
J: TRBJ1-2
V: TRBV3-1/TRBV3-2
DNA: TGTGCCAGCAGCAGCCGGGACAGGGTACCGAACTATGGCTACACCTTC
CDR3: CASSSRDRVPNYGYTF

size: .
D: TRBD1
J: TRBJ2-3
V: TRBV28
DNA: TGTGCCAGCAGTTCACATAGACAGGGAGTTCGGGATACGCAGTATTTT
CDR3: CASSSHRQGVRDTQYF

size: .
D: .
J: TRBJ2-1
V: TRBV7-3
DNA: TGTGCCAGCAGCCTTATAGGGAGCTCCTACAATGAGCAGTTCTTC
CDR3: CASSLIGSSYNEQFF

size: .
D: .
J: TRBJ1-5
V: TRBV2
DNA: TGTGCCAGCATGGGGGAGCAGGGGCTCGGGCCCCAGCATTTT
CDR3: CASMGEQGLGPQHF

size: .
D: .
J: TRBJ1-1
V: TRBV5-1
DNA: TGCGCCAGCAGCTTGGCACACCTGAACACTGAAGCTTTCTTT
CDR3: CASSLAHLNTEAFF

size: .
D: TRBD2
J: TRBJ2-3
V: TRBV4-1
DNA: TGCGCCAGCAGCCTACGACTAGCGGGGGGTAGCACAGATACGCAGTATTTT
CDR3: CASSLRLAGGSTDTQYF

size: .
D: .
J: TRBJ1-6
V: TRBV6-5
DNA: TGTGCCAGCAATGGGGGGGCGAGTCCTTCACCCCTCCACTTT
CDR3: CASNGGASPSPLHF

size: .
D: .
J: TRBJ1-1
V: TRBV12-3/TRBV12-4
DNA: TGTGCCAGCAGTTCACAGGGAGATACTGAAGCTTTCTTT
CDR3: CASSSQGDTEAFF

size: .
D: TRBD1
J: TRBJ1-1
V: TRBV10-3
DNA: TGTGCCATCAGCTCGACAGGGGGTAAAACCCCGGGCACTGAAGCTTTCTTT
CDR3: CAISSTGGKTPGTEAFF

size: .
D: TRBD2
J: TRBJ2-7
V: TRBV5-5
DNA: TGTGCCAGCAGCCGGACTAGCGGGAGGTACGAGCAGTACTTC
CDR3: CASSRTSGRYEQYF

size: .
D: TRBD2
J: TRBJ2-1
V: TRBV5-4
DNA: TGTGCCAGCAGCGGTACTAGCGGGGGGCTTGCCTACAATGAGCAGTTCTTC
CDR3: CASSGTSGGLAYNEQFF

size: .
D: TRBD1
J: TRBJ1-2
V: TRBV28
DNA: TGTGCCAGCAGTTTACCGGACCGGGGGACAGGGGGCTATGGCTACACCTTC
CDR3: CASSLPDRGTGGYGYTF

size: .
D: TRBD2
J: TRBJ2-3
V: TRBV5-1
DNA: TGCGCCAGCAGCCCCCTGCCCTCGGCGGGAGTTCCAGATACGCAGTATTTT
CDR3: CASSPLPSAGVPDTQYF

size: few
D: .
J: TRBJ1-5
V: TRBV5-1
DNA: TGCGCCAGCAGCGAGGTCGGGGGTAGCAATCAGCCCCAGCATTTT
CDR3: CASSEVGGSNQPQHF

size: .
D: .
J: TRBJ2-2
V: TRBV24-1
DNA: TGTGCCACCAGTGATAACGGACTCACCGGGGAGCTGTTTTTT
CDR3: CATSDNGLTGELFF

size: few
D: .
J: TRBJ1-1
V: TRBV12-5
DNA: TGTGCTAGTGGTTTAGGTCGGGGGAACACTGAAGCTTTCTTT
CDR3: CASGLGRGNTEAFF

size: .
D: .
J: TRBJ1-1
V: TRBV7-9
DNA: TGTGCCAGCAGCTCCGGGGTTAACACTGAAGCTTTCTTT
CDR3: CASSSGVNTEAFF

size: .
D: TRBD1
J: TRBJ1-2
V: TRBV30
DNA: TGTGCCTGGAGTCCACTATCCGGCTGGCAGGGGGCGGCTGGCTACACCTTC
CDR3: CAWSPLSGWQGAAGYTF

size: few
D: .
J: TRBJ1-5
V: TRBV28
DNA: TGTGCCAGCAGAGCGTCAGGGGTTGATCAGCCCCAGCATTTT
CDR3: CASRASGVDQPQHF

size: .
D: .
J: TRBJ2-3
V: TRBV9
DNA: TGTGCCAGCAGCGTAATGGGCTCAGATACGCAGTATTTT
CDR3: CASSVMGSDTQYF

size: .
D: .
J: TRBJ2-1
V: TRBV29-1
DNA: TGCAGCGTTGCTCAGGGCGCGTTGGACAATGAGCAGTTCTTC
CDR3: CSVAQGALDNEQFF

size: once
D: .
J: TRBJ1-2
V: TRBV30
DNA: TGTGCCTGGAGTGCCCTGACACGTTTTAACTATGGCTACACCTTC
CDR3: CAWSALTRFNYGYTF

size: .
D: .
J: TRBJ1-2
V: TRBV7-2
DNA: TGTGCCAGCAGCATGCAGGGCCCCTATGGCTACACCTTC
CDR3: CASSMQGPYGYTF

size: .
D: TRBD1
J: TRBJ1-3
V: TRBV4-1
DNA: TGCGCCAGCAGCCAAGGGGGGGGACAGGGAAGTGGAAACACCATATATTTT
CDR3: CASSQGGGQGSGNTIYF

size: .
D: .
J: TRBJ1-2
V: TRBV19
DNA: TGTGCCAGTAGTATAGATCTTGGGGGCGGCTACACCTTC
CDR3: CASSIDLGGGYTF

size: once
D: TRBD1
J: TRBJ1-2
V: TRBV4-2
DNA: TGTGCCAGCAGCCACAGGGGGCTTGGAGGCTACACCTTC
CDR3: CASSHRGLGGYTF

size: .
D: TRBD1
J: TRBJ2-7
V: TRBV18
DNA: TGTGCCAGCTCAACGGACAGGGGAAGTCTCTACGAGCAGTACTTC
CDR3: CASSTDRGSLYEQYF

size: .
D: TRBD2
J: TRBJ2-3
V: TRBV30
DNA: TGTGTGGCGGGGGGGTTCTACACAGATACGCAGTATTTT
CDR3: CVAGGFYTDTQYF

size: .
D: .
J: TRBJ1-5
V: TRBV7-3
DNA: TGTGCCAGCGAAGCTCCGGGAGAAAGCAATCAGCCCCAGCATTTT
CDR3: CASEAPGESNQPQHF

size: .
D: .
J: TRBJ1-2
V: TRBV28
DNA: TGTGCCAGCAGCAAGACAGCTCTGGGCTATGGCTACACCTTC
CDR3: CASSKTALGYGYTF

size: once
D: .
J: TRBJ1-1
V: TRBV9
DNA: TGTGCCAGCAGCGTAGCAGGGGCAGTGAACACTGAAGCTTTCTTT
CDR3: CASSVAGAVNTEAFF

size: .
D: .
J: TRBJ2-3
V: TRBV6-2/TRBV6-3
DNA: TGTGCCAGCAGTAGAGGACTACATAGCCTGCCTACAGATACGCAGTATTTT
CDR3: CASSRGLHSLPTDTQYF

size: .
D: TRBD2
J: TRBJ2-7
V: TRBV9
DNA: TGTGCCAGCAGCGTCACGGGAGGGTCCCCCTACGAGCAGTACTTC
CDR3: CASSVTGGSPYEQYF

size: .
D: TRBD2
J: TRBJ2-3
V: TRBV6-6
DNA: TGTGCCAGCATCTACGGGGGGGCCGGTGCAGATACGCAGTATTTT
CDR3: CASIYGGAGADTQYF

size: .
D: .
J: TRBJ1-1
V: TRBV4-1
DNA: TGCGCCAGCAGCCAAGATCCAGAAGCGCGGCAAACCACTGAAGCTTTCTTT
CDR3: CASSQDPEARQTTEAFF

size: once
D: TRBD2
J: TRBJ2-1
V: TRBV5-1
DNA: TGCGCCAGCAGCTCCACTAGCGGGGGAAACAATGAGCAGTTCTTC
CDR3: CASSSTSGGNNEQFF

size: once
D: .
J: TRBJ1-2
V: TRBV6-5
DNA: TGTGCCAGCACTACTAACTATGGCTACACCTTC
CDR3: CASTTNYGYTF

size: .
D: TRBD1
J: TRBJ1-2
V: TRBV19
DNA: TGTGCCAGTAGTCCGGGACAGGGCCTCAATGGCTACACCTTC
CDR3: CASSPGQGLNGYTF

size: few
D: .
J: TRBJ1-6
V: TRBV3-1/TRBV3-2
DNA: TGTGCCAGCAGCAACCGGGGAGCCAATTCACCCCTCCACTTT
CDR3: CASSNRGANSPLHF

size: .
D: .
J: TRBJ1-1
V: TRBV7-9
DNA: TGTGCCAGCAGCTCTCCAGGGCTGAGAGCTTTCTTT
CDR3: CASSSPGLRAFF

size: .
D: TRBD2
J: TRBJ2-7
V: TRBV11-3
DNA: TGTGCCAGCAGCTTAGCGGGAGGGAACGAGCAGTACTTC
CDR3: CASSLAGGNEQYF

size: .
D: .
J: TRBJ1-2
V: TRBV5-6
DNA: TGTGCCAGCAGCCCGAGCGGGACGGATTATGGCTACACCTTC
CDR3: CASSPSGTDYGYTF

size: .
D: .
J: TRBJ1-5
V: TRBV10-3
DNA: TGTGCCATCAGTGGAGACGGGGGCAATCAGCCCCAGCATTTT
CDR3: CAISGDGGNQPQHF

size: .
D: TRBD2
J: TRBJ2-7
V: TRBV11-2
DNA: TGTGCCAGCAGCTTAGCCGCGCGGGGGGGCGTCGACGAGCAGTACTTC
CDR3: CASSLAARGGVDEQYF

size: .
D: TRBD1
J: TRBJ1-4
V: TRBV2
DNA: TGTGCCAGCAGTGGACAGGGACTCGCCAGGGAAAAACTGTTTTTT
CDR3: CASSGQGLAREKLFF

size: .
D: .
J: TRBJ1-1
V: TRBV11-2
DNA: TGTGCCAGCAGCCCCCGAGGGCCTCGGAACACTGAAGCTTTCTTT
CDR3: CASSPRGPRNTEAFF

size: .
D: TRBD1
J: TRBJ1-4
V: TRBV9
DNA: TGTGCCAGCAGCCTACAGACAGGGGTACGCGAAAAACTGTTTTTT
CDR3: CASSLQTGVREKLFF